This TCR beta chain was obtained from a study of OX40 agonist ivuxolimab in advanced cancers. Study-level background: Subjects had a mean age of 60 years, with a range of about 23 to 90; about 83% were male.

Worth noting for this clone: The target antigen is unknown.

TCRdb's table, derived via immunoSEQ multiplex PCR, lists solely in-frame clones and lacks some. The profile shows about 82,000 clones, about 91% of them singletons. Drawing of blood for sampling happened at baseline, at cycle 4 day 1, and at cycle 7 day 1. Germline V gene lookup returns CDR1 GTSNPN and CDR2 SVGIG (reference sequence). This CDR3 contains 12 residues. J was trimmed by 5 bases and V by 7 bases; bases with no gene match: 6. Whole-study results and caveats: Clonal expansion from baseline to week 6 occurred in both CD4+ and CD8+ T cells. In general, CD8+ T cells held more expanded clones than CD4+ did, on average.

Sample: CD4+ or CD8+ T cells sorted from blood, taken in a trial of the OX40 agonist ivuxolimab. The chain carries TRBV30 and TRBJ2-7; the match to TRBD1 covers 9 bases. The TCR sequence derives from an adult with an advanced solid tumor such as melanoma, head and neck, liver or kidney cancer. CDR3 sequence (DNA): TGTGCCTACTCGGGACAGGGCAACGAGCAGTACTTC. Its protein is CAYSGQGNEQYF.